One T cell receptor beta chain is described in this entry. Its antigen is unidentified. The sample belongs to a study of CD8 T cells in Susac syndrome. General study findings and limits: In its TCR sequencing and HLA analysis, the study acknowledged that the number of individuals was relatively small.

Looked up from germline, CDR1 is DFQATT and CDR2 is SNEGSKA (reference sequence). The V gene end was trimmed by 5 bases and the J gene end by 0 bases; junction bases not matched to a gene: 9. This CDR3 is 16 amino acids long. Negative isolation yielded CD4+ and CD8+ T cells, and FACS enriched TEMRA cells. After extraction with the RNeasy kit, about 0.5 to 1 ug of the RNA was reverse transcribed using random hexamers. TCR beta CDR3 was amplified by immunoSEQ multiplex PCR. This amplification extended across 54 Vbeta and 13 Jbeta segments. TCRdb independently ran MiXCR on the immunoSEQ multiplex PCR reads; one entry per CDR3 protein. Among around 200,000 distinct CDR3 sequences listed, roughly 90% were seen once.

The genes are TRBV20-1 and TRBJ2-1; 8 bases match TRBD2. Sequenced material: CD8+ T cells from PBMCs. The clonotype comes from a human donor with multiple sclerosis. The CDR3 bases are TGCAGTGCTCCGGGTAGCGGGGCCTTCTCCTACAATGAGCAGTTCTTC. As protein: CSAPGSGAFSYNEQFF.